This TCR beta chain was retrieved from a study of T-cell memory formation after mild COVID-19. Findings and caveats of the study: In second-wave clones peaking day 37, SARS-CoV-2 specificity remained unconfirmed. Shrinking CD4+ clones were chiefly CM and EM; CD8+ ones were chiefly EMRA. Some clones that responded turned up in pre-infection memory, which suggests that cross-reactive memory joined in.

This clonotype was seen more than once but under ten times. Its antigen remains unidentified. Sequence at one end of the junction differs from germline and may be a read error. TCR alpha and TCR beta cDNA libraries carrying sample barcodes and UMIs came from 5'RACE with constant-segment primers. MiXCR was run by TCRdb on the 5' RACE reads, yielding one entry per CDR3 protein. The table records hundreds of thousands of distinct CDR3 sequences, roughly 15% of them present only once. The CDR3 has 13 residues. Per the germline V gene, CDR1 is SSHAT and CDR2 is FNYEAQ (reference sequence). This sequence originates from a man younger than 35 who had mild COVID-19 (a few samples of this study predate the infection). Cell type and time point are not known. The sequencing input was PBMCs or a T cell subset sorted from them (not recorded which). The gene calls are TRBV7-7 and TRBJ2-5; D gene uncertain. The CDR3 here is CASSLWVRETQYF. In nucleotides, the CDR3 is TGTGCTAGCAGCTTATGGGTCCGAGAGACCCAGTACTTC.